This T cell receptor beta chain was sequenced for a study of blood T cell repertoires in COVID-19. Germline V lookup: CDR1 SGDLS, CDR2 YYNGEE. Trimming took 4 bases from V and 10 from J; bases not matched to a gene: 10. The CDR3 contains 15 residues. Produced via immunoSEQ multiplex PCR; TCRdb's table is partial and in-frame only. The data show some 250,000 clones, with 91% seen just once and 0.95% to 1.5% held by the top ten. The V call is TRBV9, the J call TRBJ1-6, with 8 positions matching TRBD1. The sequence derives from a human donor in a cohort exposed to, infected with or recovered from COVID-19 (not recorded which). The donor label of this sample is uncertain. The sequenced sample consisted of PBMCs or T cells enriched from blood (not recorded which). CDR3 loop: CASSTDRAKGSPLHF. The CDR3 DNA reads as TGTGCCAGCAGCACGGACAGGGCAAAGGGGTCACCCCTCCACTTT.